This T cell receptor beta chain appears in the sequencing data of a study of CD8+ T cells in alopecia areata listed by TCRdb under 2018. About the investigation overall: The treated patients took part in an open-label pilot trial in which moderate-to-severe alopecia areata was treated with oral tofacitinib at 5 to 10 mg twice daily. Scalp clonality was compared across normal scalp (n=4), patchy alopecia areata scalp (n=8), and alopecia totalis/universalis scalp (n=8). The RNA source kit depended on sample type: the PAXgene miRNA kit for fixed scalp, the miRNeasy kit for PBMCs, and the RNeasy kit for mouse skin. Human TCRbeta sequencing covered scalp tissue and sorted CD4+ and CD8+ peripheral blood T cells from patchy and totalis/universalis alopecia areata patients and healthy controls. Patients on tofacitinib were biopsied at baseline and after 4 and 24 weeks of treatment, and several of the patients also had a later scalp biopsy. Amplification of TCRbeta CDR3 regions was done by immunoSEQ multiplex PCR using 35 Vbeta forward primers and 13 Jbeta reverse primers. Disease severity in treated patients was measured with the SALT score, which quantifies the percentage of affected scalp surface area. The study used high-throughput TCRbeta sequencing to examine T cell clonal expansion in alopecia areata, in both the C3H/HeJ mouse model and human patients. Patients stayed on tofacitinib for 6 to 18 months and then had 6 months of follow-up off drug so that delayed response and recurrence could be assessed.

Library generation was performed with the immunoSEQ multiplex PCR assay. RNA was extracted from all samples and reverse transcribed into cDNA as template for TCR sequencing. SuperScript III was used to make first-strand cDNA, primed with a 2:1 mix of oligo-dT and random hexamers. A synthetic immune receptor repertoire was used to assess amplification bias, and residual bias was removed computationally. Per the authors' processing: Raw reads were preprocessed to remove errors, and CDR3 was defined according to IMGT conventions as the region from the conserved cysteine to phenylalanine. Clonality was computed as 1 minus the Shannon entropy, with the entropy normalized by log2 of the number of productive unique TCRs. Whether each scalp clone was CD4 or CD8 was inferred by checking scalp TCRbeta sequences against the CD4 and CD8 repertoires from sorted blood. Held by TCRdb, this immuneACCESS table contains in-frame sequences only and omits some clones. Under half of the omission traces to an unresolved V gene where checked; the cause of the rest is unknown. D and trimming were read from the DNA, whereas the V and J calls and clone size are those reported in that table. This sample holds around 190,000 clones; about three fifths were observed only once. The ten most abundant clones make up roughly 1.3% of the sample.

As for this clone: Its antigen is currently not known. No much larger clonotype is one base removed from it; base qualities were not supplied.

CDR1 and CDR2, per the germline V gene (reference sequence), are GTSNPN and SVGIG. From the cysteine up to the phenylalanine, the CDR3 has a length of 15 residues. This entry keeps only the CDR3 DNA: 45 bases, framed from base 1. After removal of 0 bases from V and 3 bases from J, the junction retains 6 bases not matched to a gene. The sample's treatment or condition label is to be understood as: oral pan-JAK inhibitor, 5-10 mg twice daily. Lesional scalp punch biopsies and peripheral blood were collected from alopecia areata patients. PBMCs were isolated by density centrifugation and stained for CD3, CD4 and CD8, after which CD4+ and CD8+ T cells were sorted on a FACSAria. General study outcomes and caveats: Because the treated cohort was small and had only one nonresponder, larger studies are needed to examine links between baseline CD8+ expansion and response. With tofacitinib, both scalp clonality and the number of expanded CD8+ clones among the top 100 scalp clones went down significantly. Shared TCR sequences between patients were less evident than in mice, which may be partly attributable to HLA diversity in the patient population. Unlike mouse skin, where gammadelta T cells dominate, normal human skin contains resident alphabeta T cells that get sequenced too, which complicates analysis of the scalp TCR repertoire. Many expanded lesional clones were found to persist in scalp and blood during tofacitinib treatment, and relapse after treatment cessation may be partly explained by this persistence. Compared with normal scalp, lesional scalp, particularly in alopecia totalis/universalis, had higher clonality and more expanded CD8+ clones, which suggests antigenic drive.

The sequence links TRBV30 to TRBJ1-2, and TRBD1 aligns with 8 junction nucleotides. The sequencing here drew on CD4+ T cells sorted from blood, taken around week 50, from a patient treated with tofacitinib. This receptor was obtained from a human donor with alopecia areata. At the DNA level, the sequence is TGTGCCTGGAGTGTAAGGACAGGGTTTTACTATGGCTACACCTTC. Its translation is CAWSVRTGFYYGYTF.